A single sample gave rise to the 15 T cell receptor beta chains below, sequenced in a study of T cell responses to AZD1222 COVID-19 vaccine. Using immunoSEQ multiplex PCR, the repertoire was profiled, and TCRdb retains in-frame clones only, with some absent. The table records around 180,000 clones, around 89% of them present only once. The sample was peripheral blood, taken on day 0 of AZD1222 vaccination. These receptors were taken from an adult in good health.

The V and J genes are TRBV19 and TRBJ2-5; TRBD2 is a possible D gene (6 bases). CDR1 and CDR2 from the germline V gene are LNHDA and SQIVND (reference sequence). The V and J ends lost 8 bases and 7 bases respectively, with 17 bases between them. The length of the CDR3 is 13 residues. In DNA form, the CDR3 reads TGTGCCAGTTCTCCCGGCCCCGGGGGGACCCAGTACTTC. The encoded protein is CASSPGPGGTQYF.

This chain links TRBV4-1 with TRBJ1-3, with D unclear. Per the germline V gene, CDR1 is MGHRA and CDR2 is YSYEKL. This CDR3 comprises 13 residues. Trimming left V 1 base short and J 4 bases short, with 5 bases between. In DNA, the CDR3 is TGCGCCAGCAGCCAAGTTGGGGGAAACACCATATATTTT. It yields the protein CASSQVGGNTIYF.

This clone was counted once. The genes are TRBV9 and TRBJ2-1, with D perhaps TRBD2 (5 bases). Germline V gene sequence: CDR1 SGDLS, CDR2 YYNGEE. The V and J ends lost 0 bases and 9 bases respectively, with 16 bases between them. The CDR3 runs 15 residues. The CDR3 reads CASSVDLTTAGEQFF. In DNA, the CDR3 is TGTGCCAGCAGCGTAGATCTGACGACGGCGGGTGAGCAGTTCTTC. Complete variable domain (other parts from reference TRBV9 and TRBJ2-1): DSGVTQTPKHLITATGQRVTLRCSPRSGDLSVYWYQQSLDQGLQFLIQYYNGEERAKGNILERFSAQQFPDLHSELNLSSLELGDSALYFCASSVDLTTAGEQFFGPGTRLTVL.

The rearrangement links TRBV11-2 to TRBJ2-2, with D possibly being TRBD1 or TRBD2 (5 bases each). This CDR3 comprises 14 residues. From germline, CDR1 is SGHAT and CDR2 FQNNGV. V was pared by 0 bases and J by 3 bases, with 5 bases between. In nucleotides, the CDR3 is TGTGCCAGCAGCTTAGAGGGGGACACCGGGGAGCTGTTTTTT. Translating it yields CASSLEGDTGELFF.

This chain uses TRBV21-1 with TRBJ1-1; no DNA check was done on the table's D call, TRBD1. TRBV21-1 is listed as a pseudogene. The CDR3 covers 15 residues. CDR3 sequence reads: CASSRAPGQGTEAFF. CDR3 DNA sequence: TGTGCCAGCAGCAGAGCACCGGGACAGGGGACTGAAGCTTTCTTT.

CDR3 nucleotides: TGTGCCAGCAGCGTCGGAGCAACAGGGTCGGCCGAGACCCAGTACTTC. Translating gives CASSVGATGSAETQYF. This chain uses TRBV9 with TRBJ2-5; possible D gene TRBD1, 6 bases. V was shortened by 2 bases and J by 5 bases, with 19 bases between the two germline ends. Per the germline V gene, CDR1 is SGDLS and CDR2 is YYNGEE. This CDR3 contains 16 residues.

This rearrangement joins TRBV4-2 to TRBJ2-2; 11 bases align to TRBD2. V lost 4 bases and J lost 2; bases outside the gene matches: 6. The CDR3 has 17 amino acids. From germline, CDR1 is LGHNA and CDR2 YNFKEQ. This chain's CDR3 is CASSPQGTSGNTGELFF. The DNA of the CDR3 is TGTGCCAGCAGCCCTCAGGGGACTAGCGGCAACACCGGGGAGCTGTTTTTT.

This chain joins TRBV30 and TRBJ2-2, with TRBD2 identical over 8 bases. This CDR3 is built from 14 residues. V gave up 2 bases and J gave up 5 bases; unmatched junction bases: 4. The germline V gene has CDR1 GTSNPN and CDR2 SVGIG (reference sequence). The CDR3: CAWSMGLGTGELFF. DNA of the CDR3: TGTGCCTGGAGTATGGGACTAGGGACCGGGGAGCTGTTTTTT.

J is TRBJ1-1 and V is TRBV6-2 or TRBV6-3; no clear D. This CDR3 is built from 13 residues. Between the trimmed V and J ends, which lost 1 base and 0 bases, there was a span of 3 bases. Germline V CDR1 and CDR2: MNHEY, SVGEGT. The CDR3 is CASSYYLNTEAFF. The CDR3 nucleotides are TGTGCCAGCAGTTACTATTTGAACACTGAAGCTTTCTTT.

The genes are TRBV6-5 and TRBJ2-1; possibly TRBD1 or TRBD2 for D (5 bases each). Trimming left V 6 bases short and J 12 bases short, with 15 bases between. The CDR3 has 12 residues. Germline lookup yields CDR1 MNHEY and CDR2 SVGAGI. DNA for the CDR3: TGTGCCAGCAGCCACGGGGCTGAGGGGCAGTTCTTC. As protein: CASSHGAEGQFF.

The J gene is TRBJ2-2, the V gene TRBV19; D might be TRBD2 (6 bases). CDR1 is LNHDA, CDR2 SQIVND, per germline (reference sequence). CDR3 length equals 17 residues. V lost 7 bases, J lost 0 bases, and 18 bases lay in between. The CDR3 DNA sequence: TGTGCCAGTATGAGATTGGTCGGGGGAGCGAACACCGGGGAGCTGTTTTTT. It encodes CASMRLVGGANTGELFF. Complete variable domain (other parts from reference TRBV19 and TRBJ2-2): DGGITQSPKYLFRKEGQNVTLSCEQNLNHDAMYWYRQDPGQGLRLIYYSQIVNDFQKGDIAEGYSVSREKKESFPLTVTSAQKNPTAFYLCASMRLVGGANTGELFFGEGSRLTVL.

This chain uses TRBV21-1 with TRBJ2-3; the table's D call TRBD1 went unverified against the DNA. TRBV21-1 is given as a pseudogene. The CDR3 is 16 amino acids. Here the CDR3 reads CARGTTGQGHTDTQYF. The CDR3 DNA reads TGTGCCAGGGGGACTACTGGACAGGGCCACACAGATACGCAGTATTTT.

The CDR3 bases are TGCGCCAGCAGCGATTCAGGTGTAGAGCAGTACGTC. Protein sequence: CASSDSGVEQYV. V usage is TRBV23-1 and J usage is TRBJ2-7; D is unresolved. TRBV23-1 is annotated as an ORF whose role is uncertain. There are 12 residues in the CDR3. Deletions cut 6 bases from V and 7 bases from J, with 13 bases between.

The chain uses TRBV27 and TRBJ2-7; D not resolved. The CDR3 contains 15 residues. Germline V gene sequence: CDR1 MNHEY, CDR2 SMNVEV (reference sequence). V lost 3 bases and J lost 5, with 17 bases in between. DNA of the CDR3: TGTGCCAGCAGTTTGTCTTGGTCGAGTGGCCACGAGCAGTACTTC. Encoded protein: CASSLSWSSGHEQYF.

The chain uses TRBV7-2 and TRBJ2-3; 10 bases line up with TRBD2. CDR1 SGHTA and CDR2 FQGNSA come from the germline V gene. The CDR3 totals 16 residues. The V and J ends lost 5 bases and 5 bases, in that order; junction bases with no gene match: 10. CDR3: CASSKKGTSVRDTQYF. The CDR3 DNA reads as TGTGCCAGCAGCAAGAAGGGGACTAGCGTAAGAGATACGCAGTATTTT. Combining the CDR3 with reference TRBV7-2 and TRBJ2-3 gives the whole variable domain GAGVSQSPSNKVTEKGKDVELRCDPISGHTALYWYRQSLGQGLEFLIYFQGNSAPDKSGLPSDRFSAERTGGSVSTLTIQRTQQEDSAVYLCASSKKGTSVRDTQYFGPGTRLTVL.